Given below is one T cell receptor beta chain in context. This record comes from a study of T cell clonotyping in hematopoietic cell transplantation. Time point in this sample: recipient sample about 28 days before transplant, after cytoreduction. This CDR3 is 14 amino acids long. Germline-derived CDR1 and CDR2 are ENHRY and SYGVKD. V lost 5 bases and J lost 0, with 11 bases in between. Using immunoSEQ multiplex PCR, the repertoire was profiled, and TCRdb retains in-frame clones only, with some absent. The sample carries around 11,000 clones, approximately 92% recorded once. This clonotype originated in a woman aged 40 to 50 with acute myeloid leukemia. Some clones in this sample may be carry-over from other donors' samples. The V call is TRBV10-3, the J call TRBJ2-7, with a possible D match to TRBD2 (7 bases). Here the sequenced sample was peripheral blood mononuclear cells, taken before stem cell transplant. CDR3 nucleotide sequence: TGTGCCATCAGTAACAGGGACTACTCCTACGAGCAGTACTTC. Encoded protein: CAISNRDYSYEQYF.